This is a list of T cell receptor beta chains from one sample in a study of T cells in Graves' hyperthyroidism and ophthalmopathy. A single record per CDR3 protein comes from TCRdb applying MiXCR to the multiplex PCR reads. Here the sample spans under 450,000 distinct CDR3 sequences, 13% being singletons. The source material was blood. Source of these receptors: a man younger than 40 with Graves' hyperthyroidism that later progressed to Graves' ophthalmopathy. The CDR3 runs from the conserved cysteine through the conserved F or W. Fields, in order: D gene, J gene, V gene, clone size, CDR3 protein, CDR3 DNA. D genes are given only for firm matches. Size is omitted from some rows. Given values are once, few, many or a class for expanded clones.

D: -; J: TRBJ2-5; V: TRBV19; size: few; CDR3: CASSISAEVEDETQYF; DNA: TGTGCCAGTAGTATTTCGGCGGAGGTTGAGGACGAGACCCAGTACTTC
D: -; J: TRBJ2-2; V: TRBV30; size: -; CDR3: CAWSVWATGELFF; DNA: TGTGCCTGGAGTGTATGGGCCACCGGGGAGCTGTTTTTT
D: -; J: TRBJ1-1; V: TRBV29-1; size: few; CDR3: CSVVLLQVNTEAFF; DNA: TGCAGCGTTGTGTTGTTACAGGTGAACACTGAAGCTTTCTTT
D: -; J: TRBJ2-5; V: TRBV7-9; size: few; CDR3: CASSLPWGNQETQYF; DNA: TGTGCCAGCAGCCTTCCGTGGGGGAATCAAGAGACCCAGTACTTC
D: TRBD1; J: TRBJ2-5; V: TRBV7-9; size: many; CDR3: CASSFWDRGRETQYF; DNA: TGTGCCAGCAGCTTTTGGGACAGGGGGCGCGAGACCCAGTACTTC
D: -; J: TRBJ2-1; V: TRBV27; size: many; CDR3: CASSTGRWEQFF; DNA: TGTGCCAGCAGTACGGGGCGATGGGAGCAGTTCTTC
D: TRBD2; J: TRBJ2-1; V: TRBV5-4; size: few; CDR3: CAGSSGLAGRDEQFF; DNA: TGTGCCGGCAGCTCCGGACTAGCGGGGCGGGATGAGCAGTTCTTC
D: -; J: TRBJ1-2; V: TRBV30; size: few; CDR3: CAWSDGVRGYTF; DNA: TGTGCCTGGAGTGATGGGGTAAGAGGCTACACCTTC
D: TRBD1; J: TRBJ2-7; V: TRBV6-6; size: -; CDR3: CTSSYRGISYEQYF; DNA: TGTACCAGCAGTTACAGGGGGATTTCCTACGAGCAGTACTTC
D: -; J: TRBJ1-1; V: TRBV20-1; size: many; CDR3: CSAPGQNTEAFF; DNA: TGCAGTGCCCCCGGCCAGAACACTGAAGCTTTCTTT
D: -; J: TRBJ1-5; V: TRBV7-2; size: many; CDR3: CASSSQGNQPQHF; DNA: TGTGCCAGCAGCTCCCAGGGGAATCAGCCCCAGCATTTT
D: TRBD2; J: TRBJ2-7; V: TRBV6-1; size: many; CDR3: CASSSTGGGYEQYF; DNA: TGTGCCAGCAGTTCAACGGGGGGTGGGTACGAGCAGTACTTC
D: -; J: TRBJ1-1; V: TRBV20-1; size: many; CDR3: CSALWVHSNTEAFF; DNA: TGCAGTGCCCTATGGGTCCACTCCAACACTGAAGCTTTCTTT
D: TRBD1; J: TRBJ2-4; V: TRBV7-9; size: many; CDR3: CASSLGDRVGNIQYF; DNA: TGTGCCAGCAGCTTAGGGGACAGGGTTGGGAACATTCAGTACTTC
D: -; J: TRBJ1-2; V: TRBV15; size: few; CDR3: CATSSNVDYGYTF; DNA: TGTGCCACCAGCAGTAATGTAGACTATGGCTACACCTTC
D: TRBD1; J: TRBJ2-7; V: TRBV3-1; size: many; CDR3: CASSQEDRGNEQYF; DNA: TGTGCCAGCAGCCAGGAAGACAGGGGAAACGAGCAGTACTTC
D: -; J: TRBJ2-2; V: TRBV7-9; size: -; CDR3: CASSLTSTGELFF; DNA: TGTGCCAGCAGCTTGACTAGCACCGGGGAGCTGTTTTTT
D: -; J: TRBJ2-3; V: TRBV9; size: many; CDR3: CASSVAGGHTDTQYF; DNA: TGTGCCAGCAGCGTAGCCGGGGGCCACACAGATACGCAGTATTTT
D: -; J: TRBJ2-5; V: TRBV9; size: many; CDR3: CASSVQGWETQYF; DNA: TGTGCCAGCAGCGTACAGGGCTGGGAGACCCAGTACTTC
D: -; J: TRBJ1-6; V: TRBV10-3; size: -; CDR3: CAIRRESNSPLHF; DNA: TGTGCCATCCGCCGGGAAAGTAATTCACCCCTCCACTTT
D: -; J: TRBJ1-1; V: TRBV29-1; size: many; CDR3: CSVGWRGNTEAFF; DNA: TGCAGCGTGGGCTGGAGGGGGAACACTGAAGCTTTCTTT
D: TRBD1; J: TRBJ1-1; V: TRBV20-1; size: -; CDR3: CSAPDRGNTEAFF; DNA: TGCAGTGCCCCAGACAGGGGCAACACTGAAGCTTTCTTT
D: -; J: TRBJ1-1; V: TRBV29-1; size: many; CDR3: CSHGGAGNTEAFF; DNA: TGCAGCCATGGGGGGGCAGGGAACACTGAAGCTTTCTTT
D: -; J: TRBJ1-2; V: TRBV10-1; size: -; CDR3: CASSVSGNCGYTF; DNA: TGCGCCAGCAGTGTGTCCGGAAACTGTGGCTACACCTTC
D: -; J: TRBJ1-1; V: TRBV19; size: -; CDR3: CASTGDGGEAFF; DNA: TGTGCCAGTACCGGGGACGGGGGTGAAGCTTTCTTT
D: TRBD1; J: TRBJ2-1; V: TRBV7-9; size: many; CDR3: CASSTTGTGGYNEQFF; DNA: TGTGCCAGCAGCACGACCGGGACAGGAGGTTACAATGAGCAGTTCTTC
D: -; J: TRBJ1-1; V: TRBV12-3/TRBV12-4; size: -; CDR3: CASSRQGTGEAFF; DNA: TGTGCCAGCAGTCGTCAGGGGACTGGTGAAGCTTTCTTT
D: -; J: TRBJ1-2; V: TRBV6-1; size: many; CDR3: CASRDPDRVYGYTF; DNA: TGTGCCAGCAGAGATCCGGACAGAGTCTATGGCTACACCTTC
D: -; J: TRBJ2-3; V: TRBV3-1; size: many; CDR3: CASSQVGGTSTDTQYF; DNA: TGTGCCAGCAGCCAAGTAGGGGGTACCAGCACAGATACGCAGTATTTT
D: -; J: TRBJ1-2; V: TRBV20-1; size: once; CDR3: CSGGRQLANYGYTF; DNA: TGCAGTGGGGGACGGCAGTTAGCTAACTATGGCTACACCTTC
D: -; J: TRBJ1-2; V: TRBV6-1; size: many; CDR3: CASKRGAGGPNYGYTF; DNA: TGTGCCAGCAAAAGGGGCGCAGGTGGGCCCAACTATGGCTACACCTTC
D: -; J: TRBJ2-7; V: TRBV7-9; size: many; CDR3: CASSVVGSYYEQYF; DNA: TGTGCCAGCAGCGTTGTAGGGTCCTACTACGAGCAGTACTTC
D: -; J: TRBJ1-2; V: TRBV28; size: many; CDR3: CASSPGDLGGYTF; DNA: TGTGCCAGCAGCCCAGGAGACCTAGGGGGCTACACCTTC
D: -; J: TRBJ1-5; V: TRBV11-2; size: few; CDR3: CASSRSTDQPQHF; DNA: TGTGCCAGCAGCCGTTCCACCGACCAGCCCCAGCATTTT
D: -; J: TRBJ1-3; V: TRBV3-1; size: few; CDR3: CASSPDLTAGNTIYF; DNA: TGTGCCAGCAGCCCGGACCTTACCGCTGGAAACACCATATATTTT
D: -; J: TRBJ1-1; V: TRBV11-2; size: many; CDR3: CASSLGQRTEAFF; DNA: TGTGCCAGCAGCTTAGGACAACGCACTGAAGCTTTCTTT
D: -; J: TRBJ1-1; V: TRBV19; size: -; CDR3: CASSYGGAITEAFF; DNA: TGTGCCAGTAGTTACGGAGGGGCCATCACTGAAGCTTTCTTT
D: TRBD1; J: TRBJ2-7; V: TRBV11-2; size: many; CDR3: CASSLDGQGADEQYF; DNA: TGTGCCAGCAGCTTAGATGGGCAGGGGGCTGACGAGCAGTACTTC
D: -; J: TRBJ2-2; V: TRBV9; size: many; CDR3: CASSVGNVNTGELFF; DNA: TGTGCCAGCAGCGTAGGTAACGTCAACACCGGGGAGCTGTTTTTT
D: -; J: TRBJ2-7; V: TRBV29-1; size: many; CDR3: CSVGGDSETYEQYF; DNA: TGCAGCGTCGGAGGGGACAGCGAAACCTACGAGCAGTACTTC
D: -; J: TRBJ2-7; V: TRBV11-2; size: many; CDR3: CASTLGAVSYEQYF; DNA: TGTGCCAGCACCTTGGGGGCCGTTTCCTACGAGCAGTACTTC
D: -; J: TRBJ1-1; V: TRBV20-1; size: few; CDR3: CSAREQRRFNTEAFF; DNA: TGCAGTGCTAGAGAACAGAGGCGGTTCAACACTGAAGCTTTCTTT
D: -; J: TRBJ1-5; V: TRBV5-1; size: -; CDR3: CASSLGEVDQPQHF; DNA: TGCGCCAGCAGCCTCGGGGAGGTAGATCAGCCCCAGCATTTT
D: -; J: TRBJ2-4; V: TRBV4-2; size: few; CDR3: CASSLRLAKNIQYF; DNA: TGTGCCAGCAGCCTGAGACTAGCCAAAAACATTCAGTACTTC
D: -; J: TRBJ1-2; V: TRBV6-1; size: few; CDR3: CASSEAAVNVYGYTF; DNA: TGTGCCAGCAGTGAAGCGGCAGTTAACGTCTATGGCTACACCTTC
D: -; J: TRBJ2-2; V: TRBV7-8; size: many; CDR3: CASSLALGGELFF; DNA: TGTGCCAGCAGCTTAGCGCTGGGCGGGGAGCTGTTTTTT
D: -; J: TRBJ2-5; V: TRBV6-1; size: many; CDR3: CASSNRNRWKETQYF; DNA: TGTGCCAGCAGTAACCGAAACAGGTGGAAAGAGACCCAGTACTTC
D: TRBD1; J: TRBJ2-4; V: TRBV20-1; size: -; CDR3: CSARDSATGEVQYF; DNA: TGCAGTGCTAGAGATTCAGCGACAGGGGAAGTTCAGTACTTC
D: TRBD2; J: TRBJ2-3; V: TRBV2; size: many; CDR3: CASSEGLAGGSDTQYF; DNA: TGTGCCAGCAGTGAGGGGCTAGCGGGGGGTTCAGATACGCAGTATTTT
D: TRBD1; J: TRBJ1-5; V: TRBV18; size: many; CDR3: CASSLQGNSNQPQHF; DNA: TGTGCCAGCTCCCTACAGGGGAATAGCAATCAGCCCCAGCATTTT
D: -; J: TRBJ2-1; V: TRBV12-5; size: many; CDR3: CASGSTGGGYNEQFF; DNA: TGTGCTAGTGGTTCCACCGGAGGGGGGTACAATGAGCAGTTCTTC
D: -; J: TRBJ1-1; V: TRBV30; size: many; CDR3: CAWSVDGAAFF; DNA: TGTGCCTGGAGTGTCGATGGGGCAGCTTTCTTT
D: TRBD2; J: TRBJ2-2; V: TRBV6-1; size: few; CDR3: CASSPLAGGPATGELFF; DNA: TGTGCCAGCAGCCCACTAGCGGGGGGGCCCGCCACCGGGGAGCTGTTTTTT
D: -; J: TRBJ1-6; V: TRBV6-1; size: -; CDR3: CASSSYSYNSPLHF; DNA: TGTGCCAGCAGCAGTTACTCCTATAATTCACCCCTCCACTTT
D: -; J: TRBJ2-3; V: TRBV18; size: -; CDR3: CASSPGDCDTQYF; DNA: TGTGCCAGCTCACCCGGGGACTGTGATACGCAGTATTTT
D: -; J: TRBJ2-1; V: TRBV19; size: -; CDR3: CASSIIAGNPPHEQFF; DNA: TGTGCCAGTAGTATAATCGCGGGGAACCCCCCCCATGAGCAGTTCTTC
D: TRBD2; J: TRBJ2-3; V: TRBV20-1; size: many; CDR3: CSAKPPHSGGANTQYF; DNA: TGCAGTGCTAAACCCCCTCATAGCGGGGGGGCGAATACGCAGTATTTT
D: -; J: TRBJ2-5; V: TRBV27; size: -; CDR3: CASRQLETQYF; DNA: TGTGCCAGCAGACAGCTAGAGACCCAGTACTTC
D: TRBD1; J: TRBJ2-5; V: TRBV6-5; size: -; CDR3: CASSYSAGQVQETQYF; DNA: TGTGCCAGCAGTTACTCCGCGGGACAGGTACAAGAGACCCAGTACTTC